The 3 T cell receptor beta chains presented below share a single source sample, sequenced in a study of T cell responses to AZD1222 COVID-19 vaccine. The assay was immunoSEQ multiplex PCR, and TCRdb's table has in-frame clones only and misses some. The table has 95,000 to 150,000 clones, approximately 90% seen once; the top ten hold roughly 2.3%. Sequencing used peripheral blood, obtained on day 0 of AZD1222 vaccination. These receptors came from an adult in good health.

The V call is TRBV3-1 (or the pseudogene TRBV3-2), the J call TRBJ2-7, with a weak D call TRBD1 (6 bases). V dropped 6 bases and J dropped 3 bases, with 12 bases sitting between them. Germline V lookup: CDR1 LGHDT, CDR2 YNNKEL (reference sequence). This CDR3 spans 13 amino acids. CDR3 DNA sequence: TGTGCCAGCAGAGGACAGAGAAACTACGAGCAGTACTTC. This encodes CASRGQRNYEQYF.

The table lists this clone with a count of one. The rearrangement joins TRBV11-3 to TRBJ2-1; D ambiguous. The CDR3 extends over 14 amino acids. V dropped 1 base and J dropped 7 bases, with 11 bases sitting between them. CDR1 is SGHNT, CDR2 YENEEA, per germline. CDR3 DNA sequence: TGTGCCAGCAGCTTAGGGGGAACGATTAATGAGCAGTTCTTC. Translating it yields CASSLGGTINEQFF.

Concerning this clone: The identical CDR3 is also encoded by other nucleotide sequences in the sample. The CDR3 coding sequence is TGTGCCTGGAGTGTAAGGGCAGGGGTGATGAACACTGAAGCTTTCTTT. Residues: CAWSVRAGVMNTEAFF. The chain has TRBV30 and TRBJ1-1; D perhaps matches TRBD1 (6 bases). Trimming stripped 0 bases from V and 0 bases from J, with 14 bases between. This CDR3 has 16 amino acids. CDR1 is GTSNPN, CDR2 SVGIG, per germline (reference sequence).